The subject of this entry is one TCR beta chain. The data stem from a study of response to subunit inactivated influenza vaccine. TCRdb recomputed calls from the RT-PCR reads with MiXCR, one row per CDR3 protein. This sample has about 540,000 distinct CDR3 sequences, with 20% to 25% found just once. This CDR3 has 16 residues. Germline V gene sequence: CDR1 LGHNA, CDR2 YNFKEQ. The V segment lost 0 bases and the J segment 7 bases; nucleotides outside the gene matches: 7. The data were also submitted as part of a second study, on T cells expressing NK-cell markers. As that study records: 5'RACE template switching with UMIs produced the TCR beta cDNA.

The sequenced sample was CD4+ T cells sorted from PBMCs, obtained about 13 days after vaccination. The TCR originated in a man aged 45-65 years who received an inactivated influenza vaccine. This chain links TRBV4-2 with TRBJ2-3; 10 bases agree with TRBD2. CDR3 nucleotides: TGTGCCAGCAGCCAAGAAACCGCTAGCGGGAGTCATACGCAGTATTTT. Protein product: CASSQETASGSHTQYF.